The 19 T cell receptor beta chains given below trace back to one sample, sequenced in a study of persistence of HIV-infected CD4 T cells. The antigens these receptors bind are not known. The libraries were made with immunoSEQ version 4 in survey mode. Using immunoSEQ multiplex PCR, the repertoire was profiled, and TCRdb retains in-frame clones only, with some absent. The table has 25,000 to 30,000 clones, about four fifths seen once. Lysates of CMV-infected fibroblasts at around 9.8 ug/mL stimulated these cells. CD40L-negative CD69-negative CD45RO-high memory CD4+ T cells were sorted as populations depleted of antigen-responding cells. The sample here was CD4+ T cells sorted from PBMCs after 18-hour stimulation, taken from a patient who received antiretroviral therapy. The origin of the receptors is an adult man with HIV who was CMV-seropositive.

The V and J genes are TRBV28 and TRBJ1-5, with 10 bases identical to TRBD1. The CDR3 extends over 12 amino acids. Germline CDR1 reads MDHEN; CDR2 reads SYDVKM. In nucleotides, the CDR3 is TGTGTTTCCGGGACAGGGGACCAGCCCCAGCATTTT. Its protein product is CVSGTGDQPQHF.

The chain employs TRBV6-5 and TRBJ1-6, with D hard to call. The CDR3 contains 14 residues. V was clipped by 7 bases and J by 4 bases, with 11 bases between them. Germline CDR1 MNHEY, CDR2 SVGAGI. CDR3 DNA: TGTGCCAGCATTGGACTGAGGTATAATTCACCCCTCCACTTT. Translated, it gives CASIGLRYNSPLHF.

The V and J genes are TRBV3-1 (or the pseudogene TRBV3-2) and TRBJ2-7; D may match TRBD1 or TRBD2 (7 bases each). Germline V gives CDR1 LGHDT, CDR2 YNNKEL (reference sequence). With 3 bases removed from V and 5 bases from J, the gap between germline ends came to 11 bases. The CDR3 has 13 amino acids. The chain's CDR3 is CASSHQGGNEQYF. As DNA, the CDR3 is TGTGCCAGCAGCCATCAGGGGGGGAACGAGCAGTACTTC.

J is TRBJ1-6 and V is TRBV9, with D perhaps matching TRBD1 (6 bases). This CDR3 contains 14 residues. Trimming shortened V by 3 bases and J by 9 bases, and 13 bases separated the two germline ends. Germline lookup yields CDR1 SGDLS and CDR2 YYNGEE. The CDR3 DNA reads TGTGCCAGCAGCGCTTACAGGGACGGTTCACCCCTCCACTTT. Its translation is CASSAYRDGSPLHF. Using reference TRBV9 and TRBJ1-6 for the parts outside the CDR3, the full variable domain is DSGVTQTPKHLITATGQRVTLRCSPRSGDLSVYWYQQSLDQGLQFLIQYYNGEERAKGNILERFSAQQFPDLHSELNLSSLELGDSALYFCASSAYRDGSPLHFGNGTRLTVT.

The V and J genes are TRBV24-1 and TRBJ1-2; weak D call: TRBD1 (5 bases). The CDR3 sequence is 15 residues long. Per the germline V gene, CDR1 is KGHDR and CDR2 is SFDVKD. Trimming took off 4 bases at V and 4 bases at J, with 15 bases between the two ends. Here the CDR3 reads CATSEGPGNSYGYTF. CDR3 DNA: TGTGCCACCAGTGAGGGTCCAGGGAATTCCTATGGCTACACCTTC.

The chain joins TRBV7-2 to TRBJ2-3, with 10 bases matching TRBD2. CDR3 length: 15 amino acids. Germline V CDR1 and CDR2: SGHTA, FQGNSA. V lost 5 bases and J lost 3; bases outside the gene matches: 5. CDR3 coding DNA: TGTGCCAGCAGCGAACTAGCGGGGAGTACAGATACGCAGTATTTT. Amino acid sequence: CASSELAGSTDTQYF.

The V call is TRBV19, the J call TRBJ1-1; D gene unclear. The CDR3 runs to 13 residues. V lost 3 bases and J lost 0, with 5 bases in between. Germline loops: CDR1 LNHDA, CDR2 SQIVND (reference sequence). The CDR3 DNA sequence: TGTGCCAGTAGTATCCGGATGAACACTGAAGCTTTCTTT. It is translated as CASSIRMNTEAFF.

DNA of the CDR3: TGTGCCAGTTCCCTAGAGAATCAGCCCCAGCATTTT. This gives the protein CASSLENQPQHF. This sequence joins TRBV2 and TRBJ1-5; D not resolved. The CDR3 has 12 residues. Germline V gives CDR1 SNHLY, CDR2 FYNNEI. Trimming cost V 9 bases and J 4 bases, with 10 bases left between them.

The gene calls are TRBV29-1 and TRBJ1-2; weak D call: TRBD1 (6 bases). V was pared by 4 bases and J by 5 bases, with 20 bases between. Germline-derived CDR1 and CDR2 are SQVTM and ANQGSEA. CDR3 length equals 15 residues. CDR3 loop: CSVVNTGVGGYGYTF. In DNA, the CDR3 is TGCAGCGTTGTCAACACTGGGGTAGGGGGGTATGGCTACACCTTC. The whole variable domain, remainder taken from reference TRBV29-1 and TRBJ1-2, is SAVISQKPSRDICQRGTSLTIQCQVDSQVTMMFWYRQQPGQSLTLIATANQGSEATYESGFVIDKFPISRPNLTFSTLTVSNMSPEDSSIYLCSVVNTGVGGYGYTFGSGTRLTVV.

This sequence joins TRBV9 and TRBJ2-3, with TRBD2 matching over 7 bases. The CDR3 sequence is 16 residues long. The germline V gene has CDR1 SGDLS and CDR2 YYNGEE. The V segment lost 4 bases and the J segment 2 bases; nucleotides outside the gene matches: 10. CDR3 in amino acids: CASSRGPSGTTDTQYF. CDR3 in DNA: TGTGCCAGCAGCAGAGGGCCTAGCGGAACCACAGATACGCAGTATTTT.

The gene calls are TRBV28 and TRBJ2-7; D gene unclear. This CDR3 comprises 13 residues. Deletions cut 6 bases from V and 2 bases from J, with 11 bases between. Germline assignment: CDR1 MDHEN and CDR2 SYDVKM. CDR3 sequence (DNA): TGTGCCAGCAGCACCCGGGCCACCTACGAGCAGTACTTC. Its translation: CASSTRATYEQYF.

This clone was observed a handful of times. CDR3 residues: CASSFGNQPQHF. As DNA, the CDR3 is TGTGCCAGCAGTTTTGGTAATCAGCCCCAGCATTTT. The chain employs TRBV27 and TRBJ1-5; the D is unclear. V was trimmed by 3 bases and J by 4 bases, leaving 4 bases between them. From germline, CDR1 is MNHEY and CDR2 SMNVEV (reference sequence). The CDR3 is 12 residues long.

CDR3 nucleotides: TGTGCCAGCAGCTTGACGGGTATCTATGGCTACACCTTC. It is translated as CASSLTGIYGYTF. The J gene is TRBJ1-2, the V gene TRBV5-8, with unresolved D. Trimming stripped 1 base from V and 4 bases from J, with 8 bases between. Germline V CDR1 and CDR2: SGHTS, YDEGEE. This CDR3 is 13 amino acids long. The full variable domain, in which reference TRBV5-8 and TRBJ1-2 provide the parts outside the CDR3, is EAGVTQSPTHLIKTRGQQATLRCSPISGHTSVYWYQQALGLGLQFLLWYDEGEERNRGNFPPRFSGRQFPNYSSELNVNALELEDSALYLCASSLTGIYGYTFGSGTRLTVV.

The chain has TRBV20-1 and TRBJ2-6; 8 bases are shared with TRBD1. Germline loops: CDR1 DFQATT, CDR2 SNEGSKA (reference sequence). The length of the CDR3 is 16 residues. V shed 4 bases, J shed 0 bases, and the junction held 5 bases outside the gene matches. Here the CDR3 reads CSANDRGLSGANVLTF. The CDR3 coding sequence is TGCAGTGCTAATGACAGGGGTCTCTCTGGGGCCAACGTCCTGACTTTC.

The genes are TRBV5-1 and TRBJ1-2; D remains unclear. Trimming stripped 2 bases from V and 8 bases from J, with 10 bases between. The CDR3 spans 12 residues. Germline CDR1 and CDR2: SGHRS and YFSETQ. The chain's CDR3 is CASSLEVGGYTF. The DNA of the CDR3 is TGCGCCAGCAGCTTAGAAGTCGGGGGCTACACCTTC.

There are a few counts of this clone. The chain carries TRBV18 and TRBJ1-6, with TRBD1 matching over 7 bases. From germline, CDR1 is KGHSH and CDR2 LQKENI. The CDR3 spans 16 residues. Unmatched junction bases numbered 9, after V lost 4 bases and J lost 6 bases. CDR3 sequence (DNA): TGTGCCAGCTCACTTCTCGACAGGGTAGTTAATTCACCCCTCCACTTT. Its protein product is CASSLLDRVVNSPLHF. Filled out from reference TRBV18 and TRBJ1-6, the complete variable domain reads NAGVMQNPRHLVRRRGQEARLRCSPMKGHSHVYWYRQLPEEGLKFMVYLQKENIIDESGMPKERFSAEFPKEGPSILRIQQVVRGDSAAYFCASSLLDRVVNSPLHFGNGTRLTVT.

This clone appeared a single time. Here the CDR3 reads CASSAGREGRVQYF. CDR3 in DNA: TGTGCCAGCAGTGCGGGCCGGGAGGGACGGGTGCAGTACTTC. The chain couples TRBV2 to TRBJ2-7, with TRBD2 identical over 8 bases. Germline CDR1 SNHLY, CDR2 FYNNEI. The CDR3 contains 14 residues. Losses at the gene ends were 4 bases for V and 9 bases for J; bases not matched to a gene: 11.

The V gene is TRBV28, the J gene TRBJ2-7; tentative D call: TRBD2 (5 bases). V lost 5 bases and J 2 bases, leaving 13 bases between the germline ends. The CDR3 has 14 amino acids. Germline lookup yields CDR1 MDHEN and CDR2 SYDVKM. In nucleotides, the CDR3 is TGTGCCAGCAGTCCTAGCCCCACCCCCTACGAGCAGTACTTC. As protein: CASSPSPTPYEQYF. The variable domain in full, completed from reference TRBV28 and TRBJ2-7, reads DVKVTQSSRYLVKRTGEKVFLECVQDMDHENMFWYRQDPGLGLRLIYFSYDVKMKEKGDIPEGYSVSREKKERFSLILESASTNQTSMYLCASSPSPTPYEQYFGPGTRLTVT.

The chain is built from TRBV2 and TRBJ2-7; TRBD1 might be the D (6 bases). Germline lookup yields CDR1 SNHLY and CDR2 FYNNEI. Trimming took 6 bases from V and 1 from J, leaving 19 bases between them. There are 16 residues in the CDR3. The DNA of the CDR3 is TGTGCCAGCAGCGAACAGGGCCCCCCAACGTCCTACGAGCAGTACTTC. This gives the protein CASSEQGPPTSYEQYF.